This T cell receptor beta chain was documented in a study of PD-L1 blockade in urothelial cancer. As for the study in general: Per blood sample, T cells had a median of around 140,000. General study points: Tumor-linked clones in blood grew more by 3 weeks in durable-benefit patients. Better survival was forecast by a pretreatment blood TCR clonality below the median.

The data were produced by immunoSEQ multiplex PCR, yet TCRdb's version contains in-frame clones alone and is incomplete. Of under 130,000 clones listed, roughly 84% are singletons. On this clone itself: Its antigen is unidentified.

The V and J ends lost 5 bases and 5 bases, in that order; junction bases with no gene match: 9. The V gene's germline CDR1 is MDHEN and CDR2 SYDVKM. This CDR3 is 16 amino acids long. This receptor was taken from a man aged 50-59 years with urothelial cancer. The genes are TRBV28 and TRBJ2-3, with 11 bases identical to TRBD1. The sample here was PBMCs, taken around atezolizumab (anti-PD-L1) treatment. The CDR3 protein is CASSVPGQGDGDTQYF. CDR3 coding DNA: TGTGCCAGCAGTGTACCGGGACAGGGGGATGGAGATACGCAGTATTTT.